This entry is about one T cell receptor (beta chain). Its antigen is as yet unknown. These data originate in a study of T cells in Graves' hyperthyroidism and ophthalmopathy. CDR1 MNHEY and CDR2 SVGEGT come from the germline V gene. V was trimmed by 6 bases and J by 3 bases, leaving 11 bases between them. The CDR3 length is 13 residues. General study results and limits: A 13 V-J model separated ophthalmopathy from stable hyperthyroidism. The model forecast ophthalmopathy, anticipating it by a median about 7 months before onset.

Amplified TCR beta CDR3 regions came from RNA transcripts. HTBI primers were the set used in a first-round RT-PCR of the TCR CDR3. TCRdb analysed the multiplex PCR reads with MiXCR anew, one entry per CDR3 protein. The repertoire holds almost 600,000 distinct CDR3 sequences, around 42% seen once, with about 8.3% in the top ten. The sequenced sample was peripheral blood or thyroid tissue (not recorded which). V and J are TRBV6-2 or TRBV6-3 and TRBJ1-2; TRBD1 might be the D (5 bases). This clonotype was sampled from a woman between 18 and 29 years old with Graves' hyperthyroidism. The CDR3 region has the DNA TGTGCCAGCAGGCGACAGCGATACTATGGCTACACCTTC. This codes for CASRRQRYYGYTF.